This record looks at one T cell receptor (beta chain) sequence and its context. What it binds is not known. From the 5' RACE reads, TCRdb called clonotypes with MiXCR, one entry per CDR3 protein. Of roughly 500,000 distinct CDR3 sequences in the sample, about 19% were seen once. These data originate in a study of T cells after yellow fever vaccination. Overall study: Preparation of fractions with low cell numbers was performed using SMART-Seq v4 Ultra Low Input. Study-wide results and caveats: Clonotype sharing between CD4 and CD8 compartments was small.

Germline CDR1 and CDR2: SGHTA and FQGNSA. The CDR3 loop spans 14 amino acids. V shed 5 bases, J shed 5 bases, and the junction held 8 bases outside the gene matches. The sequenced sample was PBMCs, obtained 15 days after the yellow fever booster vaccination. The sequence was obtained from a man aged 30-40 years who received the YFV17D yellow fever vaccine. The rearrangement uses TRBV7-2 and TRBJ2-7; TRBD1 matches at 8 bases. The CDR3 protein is CASSPGGNRNEQYF. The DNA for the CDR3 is TGTGCCAGCAGCCCAGGGGGCAATCGGAACGAGCAGTACTTC.